One sample yielded the 10 T cell receptor beta chains listed below, sequenced in a study of blood T cell repertoires in COVID-19. TCRdb's table, derived via immunoSEQ multiplex PCR, lists solely in-frame clones and lacks some. The table has roughly 400,000 clones, 87% seen once; the top ten hold about 2%. Sample: peripheral blood. These receptors all stem from a woman aged 55-70 years with COVID-19, enrolled during active disease.

J is TRBJ1-2 and V is TRBV7-2; no clear D gene. Germline lookup yields CDR1 SGHTA and CDR2 FQGNSA. Trimming pared 0 bases from V and 3 bases from J, leaving 14 bases between. The CDR3 is 16 amino acids. This CDR3 reads CASSLARSVRDYGYTF. The CDR3 DNA sequence: TGTGCCAGCAGCTTAGCGAGGTCAGTAAGAGACTATGGCTACACCTTC.

The V gene is TRBV4-2, the J gene TRBJ1-1; D remains ambiguous. Germline V gives CDR1 LGHNA, CDR2 YNFKEQ. V was shortened by 6 bases and J by 1 base, with 9 bases between the two germline ends. The CDR3 covers 13 residues. This CDR3 is CASRASGNTEAFF. The CDR3 DNA is TGTGCCAGCAGAGCCTCTGGGAACACTGAAGCTTTCTTT.

J is TRBJ1-3 and V is TRBV28, with D possibly TRBD1 on 5 matching bases. CDR3 length: 15 residues. V dropped 5 bases and J dropped 2 bases, with 13 bases sitting between them. CDR1 and CDR2 from the germline V gene are MDHEN and SYDVKM. The CDR3, as DNA: TGTGCCAGCAGTATGGAGGGGCGTCCTGGAAACACCATATATTTT. Translating it yields CASSMEGRPGNTIYF.

J is TRBJ2-3 and V is TRBV7-3; 8 bases are shared with TRBD2. The junction had 6 bases not matched to a gene; V was cut back by 5 bases and J by 2 bases. Germline values: CDR1 SGHTA, CDR2 FQGTGA. This CDR3 is 15 amino acids long. CDR3 in amino acids: CASSIWTSTTDTQYF. In nucleotides, the CDR3 is TGTGCCAGCAGCATCTGGACTAGCACCACAGATACGCAGTATTTT.

The chain couples TRBV5-1 to TRBJ2-2; tentatively, D is TRBD2 (7 bases). The ends were cut back, 4 bases at V and 0 bases at J, with 13 bases in the middle. The CDR3 covers 16 residues. The germline V gene encodes CDR1 SGHRS and CDR2 YFSETQ. The CDR3 reads CASSLRGGANTGELFF. The CDR3 DNA reads TGCGCCAGCAGCCTAAGAGGGGGGGCGAACACCGGGGAGCTGTTTTTT.

The chain is built from TRBV15 and TRBJ2-7, with 8 bases matching TRBD2. Per the germline V gene, CDR1 is LNHNV and CDR2 is YYDKDF (reference sequence). The V gene end was trimmed by 0 bases and the J gene end by 2 bases; junction bases not matched to a gene: 6. The CDR3 loop spans 16 amino acids. Written as DNA, the CDR3 is TGTGCCACCAGCAGAGATTATGGTAGCGGGGCCTACGAGCAGTACTTC. It is translated as CATSRDYGSGAYEQYF.

The chain recombines TRBV5-1 with TRBJ1-1, with D hard to call. The germline V and J ends were trimmed by 9 bases and 1 base, with 13 bases remaining between them. Per germline, CDR1 SGHRS and CDR2 YFSETQ. The CDR3 has 13 amino acids. The CDR3 DNA reads as TGCGCCACGAGACTGGCATCGAACACTGAAGCTTTCTTT. Its translation is CATRLASNTEAFF.

The chain recombines TRBV6-5 with TRBJ2-1; TRBD1 is a possible D gene (5 bases). CDR1 MNHEY and CDR2 SVGAGI come from the germline V gene. The CDR3 has 14 amino acids. The V end lost 6 bases, the J end lost 6 bases, and 15 bases lay between the germline ends. The CDR3 nucleotides are TGTGCCAGCAGACATACTGGCCAGGGCAATGAGCAGTTCTTC. Amino acids: CASRHTGQGNEQFF.

A remark on this clone: Germline and junction disagree at one end, which may indicate a read error. This rearrangement joins TRBV18 to TRBJ2-7; 7 positions match TRBD1. This CDR3 comprises 13 residues. The germline V gene has CDR1 KGHSH and CDR2 LQKENI. For the CDR3, the DNA is TGTGCCAGCTCACCACCGGACAGGCCAGGGCAGAACTTC. The encoded protein is CASSPPDRPGQNF.

This clone came up a few times. The chain is built from TRBV7-3 and TRBJ1-2; D call uncertain. The length of the CDR3 is 14 residues. V dropped 0 bases and J dropped 7 bases, with 12 bases sitting between them. Per germline, CDR1 SGHTA and CDR2 FQGTGA. CDR3 coding DNA: TGTGCCAGCAGCTTAACTACCGCGGGAGGTGGCTACACCTTC. It encodes CASSLTTAGGGYTF.